Following are 13 T cell receptor beta chains from one sample sequenced in a study of cytomegalovirus exposure and HLA in healthy donors. Profiled with immunoSEQ multiplex PCR; TCRdb holds only in-frame clones, not every one. This sample has around 95,000 clones; 85% occur once, and the top ten carry 20%. Sequences were obtained from PBMCs. These receptors all come from a man aged 18 to 29 in good health and CMV-seropositive.

This sequence joins TRBV30 and TRBJ2-3; weak D call: TRBD1 (6 bases). This CDR3 spans 14 amino acids. CDR1 is GTSNPN, CDR2 SVGIG, per germline (reference sequence). The V end was cut by 4 bases, the J end by 3 bases, with 14 bases between. This CDR3 reads CAWNREIMTDTQYF. The CDR3 DNA follows: TGTGCCTGGAACAGGGAGATCATGACAGATACGCAGTATTTT.

The chain carries TRBV5-6 and TRBJ1-5; D possibly corresponds to TRBD1 (6 bases). CDR1 and CDR2 from the germline V gene are SGHDT and YYEEEE. The CDR3 contains 17 residues. Trimming stripped 3 bases from V and 3 bases from J, with 19 bases between. The DNA of the CDR3 is TGTGCCAGCAGCTATGCTGGAGTTACAGGGTACAATCAGCCCCAGCATTTT. Its protein is CASSYAGVTGYNQPQHF. The variable domain in full, with the rest retrieved from reference TRBV5-6 and TRBJ1-5, is DAGVTQSPTHLIKTRGQQVTLRCSPKSGHDTVSWYQQALGQGPQFIFQYYEEEERQRGNFPDRFSGHQFPNYSSELNVNALLLGDSALYLCASSYAGVTGYNQPQHFGDGTRLSIL.

This rearrangement joins TRBV5-1 to TRBJ2-5, with a possible D match to TRBD2 (5 bases). Germline V gives CDR1 SGHRS, CDR2 YFSETQ. The CDR3 is made up of 16 amino acids. V lost 4 bases to trimming and J lost 0 bases, with 16 bases between them. The CDR3 sequence: CASSRMRVGYQETQYF. In nucleotides, the CDR3 is TGCGCCAGCAGCCGGATGAGGGTAGGGTACCAAGAGACCCAGTACTTC.

V gene TRBV10-3 combines with J gene TRBJ1-3; TRBD1 is a possible D gene (5 bases). Germline loops: CDR1 ENHRY, CDR2 SYGVKD. Trimming stripped 10 bases from V and 0 bases from J, with 22 bases between. The CDR3 loop spans 17 amino acids. DNA for the CDR3: TGTGCCACGACTCCTACCGACAGAGGAGTCTCTGGAAACACCATATATTTT. This gives the protein CATTPTDRGVSGNTIYF.

In DNA, the CDR3 is TGTGCCAGCAGCCAAGTCCGGCTAGCGGGAGAGACCCAGTACTTC. Amino acids: CASSQVRLAGETQYF. The chain has TRBV4-2 and TRBJ2-5; 8 bases fit TRBD2. The CDR3 is 15 amino acids. The V gene end was trimmed by 1 base and the J gene end by 4 bases; junction bases not matched to a gene: 5. From germline, CDR1 is LGHNA and CDR2 YNFKEQ.

The chain carries TRBV5-1 and TRBJ2-5, with 7 nucleotides matching TRBD2. Germline values: CDR1 SGHRS, CDR2 YFSETQ. V was clipped by 0 bases and J by 4 bases; unmatched bases: 6. The CDR3 covers 15 residues. CDR3 DNA sequence: TGCGCCAGCAGCTTGGAGACAACGGGGGGAGAGACCCAGTACTTC. It yields the protein CASSLETTGGETQYF.

The CDR3 region has the DNA TGCGCCAGCAGTACAGCCTCTGGGGCCAACGTCCTGACTTTC. Translated: CASSTASGANVLTF. V and J are TRBV5-1 and TRBJ2-6; D gene uncertain. The V end lost 5 bases, the J end lost 0 bases, and 6 bases lay between the germline ends. Germline V gene lookup returns CDR1 SGHRS and CDR2 YFSETQ. The CDR3 is 14 amino acids.

The chain couples TRBV6-1 to TRBJ2-1; 8 bases are a match to TRBD1. Germline lookup yields CDR1 MNHNS and CDR2 SASEGT. This CDR3 is 14 amino acids long. V shed 8 bases and J 10 bases; nucleotides not matched to a gene: 13. CDR3 loop: CASCWAQGAWEQFF. In DNA form, the CDR3 reads TGTGCCAGCTGTTGGGCTCAGGGGGCTTGGGAGCAGTTCTTC.

This chain uses TRBV7-9 with TRBJ1-1; possible D gene TRBD1, 5 bases. This CDR3 has 15 amino acids. The V end was cut by 2 bases, the J end by 5 bases, with 15 bases between. Germline lookup yields CDR1 SEHNR and CDR2 FQNEAQ (reference sequence). The CDR3 sequence: CASSLSGGFWTEAFF. The CDR3 DNA follows: TGTGCCAGCAGCTTATCCGGGGGGTTTTGGACTGAAGCTTTCTTT.

The chain employs TRBV6-7 and TRBJ2-6, with 9 bases matching TRBD1. TRBV6-7 is an ORF for which the function is uncertain. This CDR3 is 17 amino acids long. Trimming took 6 bases from V and 2 from J; bases not matched to a gene: 8. In DNA, the CDR3 is TGTGCCAGCAGGGACCGGGACAGGGTGGCTGGGGCCAACGTCCTGACTTTC. Translated: CASRDRDRVAGANVLTF.

The chain employs TRBV11-1 and TRBJ2-3, with 8 bases matching TRBD2. The length of the CDR3 is 16 residues. Germline CDR1 reads SGHAT; CDR2 reads FQDESV (reference sequence). The junction had 9 bases not matched to a gene; V was cut back by 5 bases and J by 2 bases. The CDR3 sequence is CASSADSGKNTDTQYF. The CDR3 DNA follows: TGTGCCAGCAGCGCCGATAGCGGGAAGAACACAGATACGCAGTATTTT.

This sequence joins TRBV9 and TRBJ1-1; D is unresolved. The CDR3 runs to 13 residues. V dropped 0 bases and J dropped 4 bases, with 7 bases sitting between them. Germline V CDR1 and CDR2: SGDLS, YYNGEE. This CDR3 is CASSVGGLTEAFF. The CDR3 nucleotides are TGTGCCAGCAGCGTAGGTGGGCTCACTGAAGCTTTCTTT.

The chain is built from TRBV6-1 and TRBJ2-5; TRBD1 is a possible D gene (5 bases). The ends were cut back, 0 bases at V and 4 bases at J, with 15 bases in the middle. Germline assignment: CDR1 MNHNS and CDR2 SASEGT. The CDR3 has 16 amino acids. Here the CDR3 DNA reads TGTGCCAGCAGTGAAGCGCTAAACAGGCAGAGAGAGACCCAGTACTTC. This translates into CASSEALNRQRETQYF.